This TCR beta chain was sequenced in a study of human T cells and chemical hapten exposure. The sample's time point: patch test 1, 2 weeks after DPC sensitization. Treatment: therapeutic diphenylcyclopropenone sensitization with weekly scalp DPC. Trimming removed 4 bases at V and 3 bases at J, with 13 bases between. Germline V gene sequence: CDR1 SGHRS, CDR2 YFSETQ. The CDR3 length is 14 residues. TCRdb independently ran MiXCR on the RACE reads; one entry per CDR3 protein. This table has about 120,000 distinct CDR3 sequences, 9.5% to 13% appearing once. This clonotype was seen more than once but under ten times.

The chain employs TRBV5-1 and TRBJ1-1; D uncertain. The sample consisted of whole blood, taken in connection with sensitization to the hapten diphenylcyclopropenone (DPC). The clonotype comes from a woman aged 50 to 65 with alopecia areata. Some clones in this sample may be carry-over from other donors' samples. CDR3 sequence (DNA): TGCGCCAGCAGCCAAACTACCCCGGACACTGAAGCTTTCTTT. Translation gives CASSQTTPDTEAFF. The full variable domain, with the rest looked up from reference TRBV5-1 and TRBJ1-1, is KAGVTQTPRYLIKTRGQQVTLSCSPISGHRSVSWYQQTPGQGLQFLFEYFSETQRNKGNFPGRFSGRQFSNSRSEMNVSTLELGDSALYLCASSQTTPDTEAFFGQGTRLTVV.